This paragraph covers one TCR beta chain sequence. This table comes from immunoSEQ multiplex PCR, and its TCRdb copy is limited to in-frame clones, with some not included. The repertoire holds around 140,000 clones, with roughly 83% as singletons. This record comes from a study of blood T cell repertoires in COVID-19. The CDR3 is 15 amino acids. V lost 0 bases and J 0 bases, leaving 8 bases between the germline ends. CDR1 and CDR2 from the germline V gene are SEHNR and FQNEAQ (reference sequence). The sequencing input was peripheral blood. The sequence was obtained from a man in his 60s with acute or convalescent COVID-19. V gene TRBV7-9 combines with J gene TRBJ2-5; no firm D call. CDR3 nucleotides: TGTGCCAGCAGCTTAGCGCGAGACTACCAAGAGACCCAGTACTTC. Amino acids: CASSLARDYQETQYF.